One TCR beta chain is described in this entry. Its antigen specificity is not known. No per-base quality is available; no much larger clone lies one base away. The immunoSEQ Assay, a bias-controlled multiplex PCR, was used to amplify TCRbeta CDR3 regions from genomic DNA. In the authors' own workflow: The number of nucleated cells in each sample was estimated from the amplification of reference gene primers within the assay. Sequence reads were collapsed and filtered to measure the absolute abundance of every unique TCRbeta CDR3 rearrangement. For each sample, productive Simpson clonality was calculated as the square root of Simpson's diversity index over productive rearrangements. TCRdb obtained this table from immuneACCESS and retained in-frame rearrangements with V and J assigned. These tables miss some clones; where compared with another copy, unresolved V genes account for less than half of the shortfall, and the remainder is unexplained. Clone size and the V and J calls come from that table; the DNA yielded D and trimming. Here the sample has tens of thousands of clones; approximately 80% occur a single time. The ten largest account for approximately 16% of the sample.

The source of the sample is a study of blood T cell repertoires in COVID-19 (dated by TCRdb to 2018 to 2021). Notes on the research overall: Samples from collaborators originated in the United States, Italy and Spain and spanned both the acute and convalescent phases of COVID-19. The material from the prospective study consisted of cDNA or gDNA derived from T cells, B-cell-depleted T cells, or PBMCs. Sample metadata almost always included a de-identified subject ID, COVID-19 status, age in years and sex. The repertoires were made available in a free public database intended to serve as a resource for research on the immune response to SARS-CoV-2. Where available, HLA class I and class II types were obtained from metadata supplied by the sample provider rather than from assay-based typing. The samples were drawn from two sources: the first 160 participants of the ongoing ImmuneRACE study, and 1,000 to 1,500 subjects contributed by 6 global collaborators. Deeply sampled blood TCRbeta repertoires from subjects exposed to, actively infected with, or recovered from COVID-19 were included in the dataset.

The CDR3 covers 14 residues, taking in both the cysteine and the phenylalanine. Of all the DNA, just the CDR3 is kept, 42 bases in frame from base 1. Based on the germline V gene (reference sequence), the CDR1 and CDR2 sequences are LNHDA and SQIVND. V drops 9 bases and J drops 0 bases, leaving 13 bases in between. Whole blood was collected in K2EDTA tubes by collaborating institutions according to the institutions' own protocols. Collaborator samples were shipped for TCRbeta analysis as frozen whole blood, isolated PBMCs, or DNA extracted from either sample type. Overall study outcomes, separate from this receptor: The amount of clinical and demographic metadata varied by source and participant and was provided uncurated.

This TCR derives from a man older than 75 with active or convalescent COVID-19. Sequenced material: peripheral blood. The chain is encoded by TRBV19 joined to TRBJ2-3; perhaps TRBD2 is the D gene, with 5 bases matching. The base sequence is TGTGCCAGCCGCGTTAGGACTAGCACAGATACGCAGTATTTT. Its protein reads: CASRVRTSTDTQYF.